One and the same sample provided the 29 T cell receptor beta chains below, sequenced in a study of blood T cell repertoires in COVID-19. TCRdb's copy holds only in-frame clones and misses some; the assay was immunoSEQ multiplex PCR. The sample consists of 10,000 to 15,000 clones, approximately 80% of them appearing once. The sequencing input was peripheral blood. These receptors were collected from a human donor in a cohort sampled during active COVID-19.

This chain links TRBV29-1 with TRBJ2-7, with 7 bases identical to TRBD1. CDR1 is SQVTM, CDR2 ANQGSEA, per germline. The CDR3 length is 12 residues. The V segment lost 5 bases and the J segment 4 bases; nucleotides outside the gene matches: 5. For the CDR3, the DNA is TGCAGCGTTTGGCAGGGGGTATACGAGCAGTACTTC. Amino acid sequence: CSVWQGVYEQYF.

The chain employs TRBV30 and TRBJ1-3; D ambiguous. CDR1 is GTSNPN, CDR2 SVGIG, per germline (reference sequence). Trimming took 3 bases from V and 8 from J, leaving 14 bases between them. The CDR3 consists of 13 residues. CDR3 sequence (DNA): TGTGCCTGGAGCTGGTCCGGAGTAGACACCATATATTTT. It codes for CAWSWSGVDTIYF.

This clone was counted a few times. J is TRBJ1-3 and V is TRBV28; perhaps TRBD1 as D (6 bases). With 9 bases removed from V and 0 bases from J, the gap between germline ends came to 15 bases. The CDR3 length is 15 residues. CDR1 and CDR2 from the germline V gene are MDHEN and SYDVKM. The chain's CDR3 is CASLTGYYSGNTIYF. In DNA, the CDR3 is TGTGCCAGTCTGACAGGCTATTACTCTGGAAACACCATATATTTT.

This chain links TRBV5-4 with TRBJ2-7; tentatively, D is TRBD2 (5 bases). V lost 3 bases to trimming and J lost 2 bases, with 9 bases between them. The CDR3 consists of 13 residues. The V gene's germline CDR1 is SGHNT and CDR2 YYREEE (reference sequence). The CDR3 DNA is TGTGCCAGCAGCTCCTCCGGGGCCTACGAGCAGTACTTC. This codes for CASSSSGAYEQYF.

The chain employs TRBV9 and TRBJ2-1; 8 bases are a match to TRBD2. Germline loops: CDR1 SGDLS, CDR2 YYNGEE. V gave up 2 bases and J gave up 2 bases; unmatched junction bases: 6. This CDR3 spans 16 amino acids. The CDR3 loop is CASSVGGSGTYNEQFF. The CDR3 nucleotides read TGTGCCAGCAGCGTCGGTGGTAGCGGGACCTACAATGAGCAGTTCTTC.

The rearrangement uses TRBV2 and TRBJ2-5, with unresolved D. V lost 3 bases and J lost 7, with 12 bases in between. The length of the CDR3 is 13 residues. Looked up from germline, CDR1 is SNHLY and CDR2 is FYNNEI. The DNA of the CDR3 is TGTGCCAGCAGTGACATTCTAAGAGGGACCCAGTACTTC. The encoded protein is CASSDILRGTQYF.

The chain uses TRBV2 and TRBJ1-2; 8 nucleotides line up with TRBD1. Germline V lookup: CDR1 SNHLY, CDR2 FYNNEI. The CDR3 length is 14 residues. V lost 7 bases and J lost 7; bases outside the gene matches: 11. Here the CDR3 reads CASTPRGQVVGYTF. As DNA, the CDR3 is TGTGCCAGCACCCCACGGGGACAGGTTGTTGGCTACACCTTC.

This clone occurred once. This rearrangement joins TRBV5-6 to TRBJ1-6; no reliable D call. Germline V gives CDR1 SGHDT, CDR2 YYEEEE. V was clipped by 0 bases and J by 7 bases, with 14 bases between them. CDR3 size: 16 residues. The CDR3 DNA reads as TGTGCCAGCAGCTTGGGGGTTAATCGGGTAAATTCACCCCTCCACTTT. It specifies CASSLGVNRVNSPLHF.

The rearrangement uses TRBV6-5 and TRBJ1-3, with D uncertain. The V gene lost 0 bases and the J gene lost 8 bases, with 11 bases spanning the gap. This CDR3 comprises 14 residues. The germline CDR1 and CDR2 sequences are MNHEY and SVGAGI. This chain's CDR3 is CASSYSGPEDTIYF. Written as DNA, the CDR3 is TGTGCCAGCAGTTACTCCGGCCCCGAGGACACCATATATTTT.

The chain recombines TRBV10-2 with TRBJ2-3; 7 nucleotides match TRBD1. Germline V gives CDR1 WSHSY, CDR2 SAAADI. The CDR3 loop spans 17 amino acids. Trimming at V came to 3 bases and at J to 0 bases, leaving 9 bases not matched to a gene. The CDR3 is CASSEVPQGDSTDTQYF. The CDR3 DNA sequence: TGCGCCAGCAGTGAAGTTCCCCAGGGGGATAGCACAGATACGCAGTATTTT.

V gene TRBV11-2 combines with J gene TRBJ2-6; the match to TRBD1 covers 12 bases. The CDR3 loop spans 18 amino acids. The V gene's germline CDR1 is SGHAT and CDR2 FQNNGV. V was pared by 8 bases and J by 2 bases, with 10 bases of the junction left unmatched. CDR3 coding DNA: TGTGCCAGCCGCCAGATCCGGGACAGGGGGCCTGGGGCCAACGTCCTGACTTTC. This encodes CASRQIRDRGPGANVLTF.

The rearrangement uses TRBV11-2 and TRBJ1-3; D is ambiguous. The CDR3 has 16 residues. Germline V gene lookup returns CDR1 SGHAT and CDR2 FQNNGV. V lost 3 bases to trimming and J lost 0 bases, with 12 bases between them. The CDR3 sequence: CASSFARLSSGNTIYF. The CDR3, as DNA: TGTGCCAGCAGCTTCGCCCGGTTGAGCTCTGGAAACACCATATATTTT.

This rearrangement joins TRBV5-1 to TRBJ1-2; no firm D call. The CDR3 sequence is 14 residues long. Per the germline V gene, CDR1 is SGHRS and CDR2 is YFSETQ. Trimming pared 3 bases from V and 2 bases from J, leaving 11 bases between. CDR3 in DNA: TGCGCCAGCAGCTGGGCCCTTCGGAACTATGGCTACACCTTC. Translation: CASSWALRNYGYTF.

The CDR3 DNA is TGTGCCAGTAGTACCCCCGGGCCGGGAGGGACTGAAGCTTTCTTT. This gives the protein CASSTPGPGGTEAFF. This rearrangement joins TRBV19 to TRBJ1-1; D is unresolved. The germline V and J ends were trimmed by 4 bases and 5 bases, with 17 bases remaining between them. CDR3 length equals 15 residues. Looked up from germline, CDR1 is LNHDA and CDR2 is SQIVND (reference sequence).

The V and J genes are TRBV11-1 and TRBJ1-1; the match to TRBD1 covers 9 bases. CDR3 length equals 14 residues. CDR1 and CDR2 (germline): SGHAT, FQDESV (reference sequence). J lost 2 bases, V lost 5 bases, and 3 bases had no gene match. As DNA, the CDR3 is TGTGCCAGCAGCCGGGGACAGGGTAACACTGAAGCTTTCTTT. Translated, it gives CASSRGQGNTEAFF.

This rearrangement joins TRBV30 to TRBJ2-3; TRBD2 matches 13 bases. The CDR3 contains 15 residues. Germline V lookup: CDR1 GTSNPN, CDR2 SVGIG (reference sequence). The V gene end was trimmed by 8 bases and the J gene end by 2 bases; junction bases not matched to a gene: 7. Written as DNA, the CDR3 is TGTGCCCGATCGACTAGCGGGGGGAACACAGATACGCAGTATTTT. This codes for CARSTSGGNTDTQYF.

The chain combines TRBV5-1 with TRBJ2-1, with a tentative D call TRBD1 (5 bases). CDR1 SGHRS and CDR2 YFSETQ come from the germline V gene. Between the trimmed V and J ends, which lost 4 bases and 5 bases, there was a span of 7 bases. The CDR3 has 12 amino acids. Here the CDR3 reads CASSQGNNEQFF. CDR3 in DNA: TGCGCCAGCAGCCAGGGAAACAATGAGCAGTTCTTC.

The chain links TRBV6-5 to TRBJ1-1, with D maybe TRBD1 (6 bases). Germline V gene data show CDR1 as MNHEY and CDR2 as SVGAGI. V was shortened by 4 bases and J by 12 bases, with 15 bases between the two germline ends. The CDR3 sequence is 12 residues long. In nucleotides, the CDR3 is TGTGCCAGCAGTTTTCTCAGGGGAACAACTTTCTTT. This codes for CASSFLRGTTFF.

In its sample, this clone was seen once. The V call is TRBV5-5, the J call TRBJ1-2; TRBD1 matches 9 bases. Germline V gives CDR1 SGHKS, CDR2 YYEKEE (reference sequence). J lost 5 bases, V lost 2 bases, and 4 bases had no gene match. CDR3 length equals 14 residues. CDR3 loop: CASSFGTGNYGYTF. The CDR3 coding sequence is TGTGCCAGCAGCTTCGGGACAGGGAATTATGGCTACACCTTC.

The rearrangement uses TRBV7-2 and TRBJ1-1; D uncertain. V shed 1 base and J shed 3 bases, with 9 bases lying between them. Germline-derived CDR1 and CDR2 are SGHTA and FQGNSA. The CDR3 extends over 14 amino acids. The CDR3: CASSLVWRDTEAFF. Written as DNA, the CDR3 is TGTGCCAGCAGCTTAGTCTGGCGGGACACTGAAGCTTTCTTT. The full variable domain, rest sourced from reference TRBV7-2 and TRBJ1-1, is GAGVSQSPSNKVTEKGKDVELRCDPISGHTALYWYRQSLGQGLEFLIYFQGNSAPDKSGLPSDRFSAERTGGSVSTLTIQRTQQEDSAVYLCASSLVWRDTEAFFGQGTRLTVV.

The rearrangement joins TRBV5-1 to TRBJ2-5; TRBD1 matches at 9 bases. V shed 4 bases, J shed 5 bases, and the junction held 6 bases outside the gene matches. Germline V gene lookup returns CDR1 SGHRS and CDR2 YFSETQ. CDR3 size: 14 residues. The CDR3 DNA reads TGCGCCAGCAGCCCGGGGACAGGGCGGGAGACCCAGTACTTC. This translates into CASSPGTGRETQYF.

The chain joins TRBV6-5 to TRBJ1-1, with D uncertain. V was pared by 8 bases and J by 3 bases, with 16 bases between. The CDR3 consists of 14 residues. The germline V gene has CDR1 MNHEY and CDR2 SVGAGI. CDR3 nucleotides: TGTGCCAGCCAGATACGGAGGCTCGACACTGAAGCTTTCTTT. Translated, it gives CASQIRRLDTEAFF.

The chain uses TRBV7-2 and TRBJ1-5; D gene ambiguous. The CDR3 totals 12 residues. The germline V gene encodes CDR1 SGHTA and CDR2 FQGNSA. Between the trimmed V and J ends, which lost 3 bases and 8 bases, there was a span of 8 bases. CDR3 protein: CASSFRGEPQHF. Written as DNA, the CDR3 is TGTGCCAGCAGCTTCCGAGGAGAGCCCCAGCATTTT. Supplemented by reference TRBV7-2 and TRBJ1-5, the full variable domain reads GAGVSQSPSNKVTEKGKDVELRCDPISGHTALYWYRQSLGQGLEFLIYFQGNSAPDKSGLPSDRFSAERTGGSVSTLTIQRTQQEDSAVYLCASSFRGEPQHFGDGTRLSIL.

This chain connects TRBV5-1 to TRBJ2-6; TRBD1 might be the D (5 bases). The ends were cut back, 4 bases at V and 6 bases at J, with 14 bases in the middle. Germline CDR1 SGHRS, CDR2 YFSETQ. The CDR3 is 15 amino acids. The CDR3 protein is CASSPVGLEANVLTF. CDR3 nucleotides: TGCGCCAGCAGCCCCGTGGGGCTTGAGGCCAACGTCCTGACTTTC.

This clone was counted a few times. The CDR3 spells CASGRNRETYEQYF. The CDR3 DNA reads TGTGCCAGCGGACGTAACAGGGAAACCTACGAGCAGTACTTC. The chain has TRBV7-2 and TRBJ2-7; tentative D call: TRBD1 (6 bases). V was clipped by 8 bases and J by 2 bases, with 16 bases between them. The CDR3 totals 14 residues. Germline V lookup: CDR1 SGHTA, CDR2 FQGNSA.

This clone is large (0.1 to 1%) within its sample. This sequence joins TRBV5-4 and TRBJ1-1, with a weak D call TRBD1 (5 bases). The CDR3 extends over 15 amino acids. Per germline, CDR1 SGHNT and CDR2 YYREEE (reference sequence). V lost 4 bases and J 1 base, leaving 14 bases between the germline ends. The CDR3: CASSPTGRENTEAFF. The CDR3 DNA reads TGTGCCAGCAGCCCTACAGGACGCGAGAACACTGAAGCTTTCTTT.

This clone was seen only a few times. The CDR3 is CASSVGTAGYGYTF. CDR3 bases: TGTGCCAGCAGCGTGGGGACAGCCGGCTATGGCTACACCTTC. The V and J genes are TRBV5-4 and TRBJ1-2, with 7 nucleotides matching TRBD1. Losses at the gene ends were 4 bases for V and 4 bases for J; bases not matched to a gene: 7. The length of the CDR3 is 14 residues. Per germline, CDR1 SGHNT and CDR2 YYREEE (reference sequence). The whole variable domain, remainder taken from reference TRBV5-4 and TRBJ1-2, is ETGVTQSPTHLIKTRGQQVTLRCSSQSGHNTVSWYQQALGQGPQFIFQYYREEENGRGNFPPRFSGLQFPNYSSELNVNALELDDSALYLCASSVGTAGYGYTFGSGTRLTVV.

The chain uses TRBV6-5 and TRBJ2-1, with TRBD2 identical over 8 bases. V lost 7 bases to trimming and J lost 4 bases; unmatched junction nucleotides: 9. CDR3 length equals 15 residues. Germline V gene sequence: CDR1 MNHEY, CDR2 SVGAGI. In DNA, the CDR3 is TGTGCCAGCACCTCCTCGGGGGGGCGTTACAATGAGCAGTTCTTC. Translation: CASTSSGGRYNEQFF.

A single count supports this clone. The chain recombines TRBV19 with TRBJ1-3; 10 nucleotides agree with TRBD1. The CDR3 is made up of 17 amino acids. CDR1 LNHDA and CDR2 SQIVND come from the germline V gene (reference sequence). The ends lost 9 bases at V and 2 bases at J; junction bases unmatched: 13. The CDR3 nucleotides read TGTGCCAGCTTAAGGACAGGGGGTCTGCGTCCTGGAAACACCATATATTTT. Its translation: CASLRTGGLRPGNTIYF. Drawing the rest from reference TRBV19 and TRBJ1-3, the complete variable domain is DGGITQSPKYLFRKEGQNVTLSCEQNLNHDAMYWYRQDPGQGLRLIYYSQIVNDFQKGDIAEGYSVSREKKESFPLTVTSAQKNPTAFYLCASLRTGGLRPGNTIYFGEGSWLTVV.